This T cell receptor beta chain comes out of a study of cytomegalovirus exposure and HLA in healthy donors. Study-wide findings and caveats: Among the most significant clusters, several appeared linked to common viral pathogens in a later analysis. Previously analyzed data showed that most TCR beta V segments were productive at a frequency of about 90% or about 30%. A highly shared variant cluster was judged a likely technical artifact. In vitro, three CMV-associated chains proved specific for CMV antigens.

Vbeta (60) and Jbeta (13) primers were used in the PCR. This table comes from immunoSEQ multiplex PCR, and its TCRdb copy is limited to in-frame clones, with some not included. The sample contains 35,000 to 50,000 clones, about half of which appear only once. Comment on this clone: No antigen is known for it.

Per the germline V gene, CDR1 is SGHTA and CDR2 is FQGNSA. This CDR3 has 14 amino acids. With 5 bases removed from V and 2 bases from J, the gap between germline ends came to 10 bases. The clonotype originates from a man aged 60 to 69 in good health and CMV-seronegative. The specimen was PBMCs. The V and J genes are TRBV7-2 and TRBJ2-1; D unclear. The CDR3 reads CASSLSQAYNEQFF. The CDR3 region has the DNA TGTGCCAGCAGCCTGTCGCAGGCCTACAATGAGCAGTTCTTC.